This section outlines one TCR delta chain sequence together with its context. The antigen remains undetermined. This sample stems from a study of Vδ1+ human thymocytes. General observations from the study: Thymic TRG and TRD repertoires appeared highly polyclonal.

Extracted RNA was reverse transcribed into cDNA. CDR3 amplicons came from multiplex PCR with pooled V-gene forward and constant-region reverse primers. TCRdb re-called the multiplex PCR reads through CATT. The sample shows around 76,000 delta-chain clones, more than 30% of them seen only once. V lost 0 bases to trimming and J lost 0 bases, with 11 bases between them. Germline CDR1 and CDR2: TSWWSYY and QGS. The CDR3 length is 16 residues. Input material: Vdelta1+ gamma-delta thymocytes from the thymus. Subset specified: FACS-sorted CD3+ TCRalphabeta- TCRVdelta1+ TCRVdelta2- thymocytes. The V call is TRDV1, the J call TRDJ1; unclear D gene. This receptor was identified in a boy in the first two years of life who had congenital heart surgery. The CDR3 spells CALGELETLYTDKLIF. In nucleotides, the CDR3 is TGTGCTCTTGGGGAACTAGAAACCCTATACACCGATAAACTCATCTTT.